These 32 T cell receptor beta chains originate from one sample sequenced in a study of blood T cell repertoires in COVID-19. Method: immunoSEQ multiplex PCR; TCRdb's copy keeps in-frame clones and lacks some. The table has 160,000 or so clones, 65% to 90% seen once. Material for sequencing was peripheral blood. All receptors come from a human donor in a cohort sampled during active COVID-19.

This chain links TRBV6-2 or TRBV6-3 with TRBJ2-7; TRBD2 aligns across 7 bases. Germline CDR1 reads MNHEY; CDR2 reads SVGEGT. The CDR3 has 13 residues. The V gene end was trimmed by 1 base and the J gene end by 7 bases; junction bases not matched to a gene: 4. The CDR3 bases are TGTGCCAGCAGTTACTTACTAGCGAGTGAGCAGTACTTC. Amino acids: CASSYLLASEQYF.

This clone has a single count. The chain employs TRBV7-9 and TRBJ2-3, with TRBD2 matching 11 bases. The CDR3 extends over 16 amino acids. Germline-derived CDR1 and CDR2 are SEHNR and FQNEAQ (reference sequence). J gave up 5 bases and V 8 bases, and 12 bases lay outside the gene matches. The CDR3 DNA reads TGTGCCAGCCGCGAACTAGCGGGAGTTATAATAGATACGCAGTATTTT. It yields the protein CASRELAGVIIDTQYF.

CDR3 sequence: CASSPGTRETQYF. CDR3 nucleotides: TGTGCCAGCTCACCGGGCACCCGAGAGACCCAGTACTTC. The chain recombines TRBV18 with TRBJ2-5, with no clear D. Germline CDR1 reads KGHSH; CDR2 reads LQKENI. V was pared by 3 bases and J by 4 bases, with 9 bases between. CDR3 size: 13 residues.

The genes are TRBV6-2 or TRBV6-3 and TRBJ2-7, with D possibly being TRBD2 (6 bases). CDR1 and CDR2 from the germline V gene are MNHEY and SVGEGT. V dropped 4 bases and J dropped 3 bases, with 13 bases sitting between them. This CDR3 region has 14 residues. The CDR3 nucleotides read TGTGCCAGCAGTTCCGCGGGACCGATCTACGAGCAGTACTTC. Its protein product is CASSSAGPIYEQYF.

This rearrangement joins TRBV4-3 to TRBJ1-2; possible D gene TRBD1, 5 bases. Per germline, CDR1 LGHNA and CDR2 YSLEER. This CDR3 comprises 13 residues. The germline V and J ends were trimmed by 0 bases and 8 bases, with 10 bases remaining between them. The CDR3 nucleotides read TGCGCCAGCAGCCAAGATAGGGGTAGCGGCTACACCTTC. Protein: CASSQDRGSGYTF.

CDR3 region: CASSSTGYGYGYTF. In DNA, the CDR3 is TGTGCCAGCAGTTCGACAGGGTACGGGTATGGCTACACCTTC. This chain connects TRBV27 to TRBJ1-2, with 7 bases matching TRBD1. J lost 5 bases, V lost 4 bases, and 7 bases had no gene match. CDR3 length: 14 amino acids. Germline CDR1 and CDR2: MNHEY and SMNVEV (reference sequence).

There are a few counts of this clone. The chain employs TRBV10-1 and TRBJ2-4; 11 nucleotides agree with TRBD1. Germline values: CDR1 WNHNN, CDR2 SYGVQD (reference sequence). The CDR3 extends over 17 amino acids. Trimming cost V 1 base and J 5 bases; bases outside gene matches: 7. The CDR3 DNA reads TGCGCCAGCAGTGAGTTATCCGGGACAGGGGGGGAAAACATTCAGTACTTC. It specifies CASSELSGTGGENIQYF.

This chain joins TRBV3-1 (or the pseudogene TRBV3-2) and TRBJ2-7, with TRBD2 matching 7 bases. V trimming: 4 bases; J trimming: 6 bases; junction bases outside the gene matches: 6. The germline V gene encodes CDR1 LGHDT and CDR2 YNNKEL (reference sequence). This CDR3 comprises 13 residues. Here the CDR3 reads CASSPGRPGEQYF. In nucleotides, the CDR3 is TGTGCCAGCAGCCCCGGGAGGCCTGGCGAGCAGTACTTC.

The gene calls are TRBV5-1 and TRBJ2-7; 8 bases fit TRBD1. V dropped 2 bases and J dropped 3; count of bases not matched to a gene: 7. Germline V gene sequence: CDR1 SGHRS, CDR2 YFSETQ. The length of the CDR3 is 15 residues. CDR3 sequence (DNA): TGCGCCAGCAGCTTAAACCGGGACAGGTACTACGAGCAGTACTTC. This encodes CASSLNRDRYYEQYF.

The chain uses TRBV7-9 and TRBJ1-1; TRBD1 matches 10 bases. CDR1 is SEHNR, CDR2 FQNEAQ, per germline (reference sequence). Losses at the gene ends were 5 bases for V and 7 bases for J; bases not matched to a gene: 10. There are 15 residues in the CDR3. The CDR3 loop reads CASSQTGQGFNEAFF. The CDR3 DNA sequence: TGTGCCAGCAGCCAGACGGGACAGGGGTTTAATGAAGCTTTCTTT.

The chain links TRBV18 to TRBJ2-1, with 9 bases that match TRBD2. With V trimmed by 3 bases and J by 3 bases, 6 bases remained unmatched. Germline values: CDR1 KGHSH, CDR2 LQKENI. The CDR3 totals 16 residues. Here the CDR3 reads CASSPETSGFYNEQFF. The CDR3 bases are TGTGCCAGCTCACCCGAAACTAGCGGGTTCTACAATGAGCAGTTCTTC.

This sequence joins TRBV6-6 and TRBJ1-5; TRBD1 aligns across 9 bases. Germline CDR1 reads MNHNY; CDR2 reads SVGAGI (reference sequence). CDR3 size: 16 residues. V gave up 5 bases and J gave up 3 bases; unmatched junction bases: 8. The DNA for the CDR3 is TGTGCCAGCAGTCGCCACCGGGACAGGGACAATCAGCCCCAGCATTTT. Its translation is CASSRHRDRDNQPQHF.

The V and J genes are TRBV11-2 and TRBJ1-4, with 9 bases lining up with TRBD1. There are 16 residues in the CDR3. The germline gives CDR1 SGHAT, CDR2 FQNNGV. V gave up 6 bases and J gave up 5 bases; unmatched junction bases: 10. The CDR3 sequence is CASRSGQGAINEKLFF. As DNA, the CDR3 is TGTGCCAGCAGGTCGGGACAGGGAGCCATCAATGAAAAACTGTTTTTT.

The rearrangement links TRBV14 to TRBJ2-7; the match to TRBD2 covers 13 bases. Germline CDR1 SGHDN, CDR2 FVKESK. The CDR3 length is 14 residues. The J segment lost 3 bases and the V segment lost 5 bases, leaving 1 base of the junction unmatched. CDR3 nucleotides: TGTGCCAGCAGCGGACTAGCGGGAGACTACGAGCAGTACTTC. The encoded protein is CASSGLAGDYEQYF.

This rearrangement joins TRBV6-4 to TRBJ2-7; 12 bases line up with TRBD2. The CDR3 runs 14 residues. V was clipped by 4 bases and J by 2 bases; unmatched bases: 0. The germline V gene has CDR1 MRHNA and CDR2 SNTAGT. CDR3 DNA: TGTGCCAGCAGTGGGACTAGCGGGGCCTACGAGCAGTACTTC. As protein: CASSGTSGAYEQYF.

This rearrangement joins TRBV6-5 to TRBJ2-3, with D hard to call. Trimming left V 3 bases short and J 3 bases short, with 10 bases between. The CDR3 is made up of 14 amino acids. CDR1 is MNHEY and CDR2 is SVGAGI in the germline V gene. CDR3 in amino acids: CASSYLSGTDTQYF. CDR3 nucleotides: TGTGCCAGCAGTTATTTGTCCGGGACAGATACGCAGTATTTT.

CDR3 loop: CAISESKKLAEQYF. CDR3 nucleotide sequence: TGTGCCATCAGTGAGTCGAAGAAACTAGCGGAGCAGTACTTC. This chain links TRBV10-3 with TRBJ2-7; TRBD2 matches 7 bases. J gave up 7 bases and V 0 bases, and 6 bases lay outside the gene matches. CDR3 length: 14 residues. Germline V gives CDR1 ENHRY, CDR2 SYGVKD.

This chain joins TRBV13 and TRBJ2-2; 9 nucleotides align to TRBD2. The germline gives CDR1 PRHDT, CDR2 FYEKMQ (reference sequence). CDR3 length equals 15 residues. V lost 0 bases to trimming and J lost 6 bases; unmatched junction nucleotides: 2. CDR3: CASSLGRGGSGELFF. CDR3 DNA: TGTGCCAGCAGCTTAGGGCGGGGGGGCTCCGGGGAGCTGTTTTTT.

This clone was found once. V is TRBV11-3 and J is TRBJ2-7; D gene unclear. This CDR3 comprises 14 residues. Germline V gene lookup returns CDR1 SGHNT and CDR2 YENEEA. V was clipped by 9 bases and J by 1 base, with 16 bases between them. The CDR3 nucleotides are TGTGCCAGGCGCCTAGGCCTCTTATCCTACGAGCAGTACTTC. This sequence encodes CARRLGLLSYEQYF. Drawing the rest from reference TRBV11-3 and TRBJ2-7, the complete variable domain is EAGVVQSPRYKIIEKKQPVAFWCNPISGHNTLYWYLQNLGQGPELLIRYENEEAVDDSQLPKDRFSAERLKGVDSTLKIQPAELGDSAVYLCARRLGLLSYEQYFGPGTRLTVT.

The table lists this clone with a few counts. Other nucleotide sequences in the sample specify the same CDR3. The chain has TRBV4-2 and TRBJ2-5; perhaps TRBD1 as D (5 bases). Trimming took off 1 base at V and 4 bases at J, with 10 bases between the two ends. Germline-derived CDR1 and CDR2 are LGHNA and YNFKEQ. CDR3 size: 14 residues. This CDR3 is CASSQGQGRETQYF. The CDR3 bases are TGTGCCAGCAGCCAAGGGCAGGGAAGAGAGACCCAGTACTTC.

A few counts support this clone. The chain is built from TRBV10-1 and TRBJ2-7, with D perhaps matching TRBD2 (5 bases). From germline, CDR1 is WNHNN and CDR2 SYGVQD (reference sequence). With 5 bases removed from V and 1 base from J, the gap between germline ends came to 12 bases. The CDR3 totals 14 residues. CDR3 residues: CASSPPGKSYEQYF. CDR3 nucleotides: TGCGCCAGCAGTCCCCCCGGGAAATCCTACGAGCAGTACTTC.

The V call is TRBV11-2, the J call TRBJ2-7; 8 bases agree with TRBD1. The CDR3 length is 13 residues. Germline CDR1 SGHAT, CDR2 FQNNGV. J was trimmed by 4 bases and V by 1 base; bases with no gene match: 0. CDR3: CASSLGTGYEQYF. CDR3 DNA sequence: TGTGCCAGCAGCTTAGGGACAGGGTACGAGCAGTACTTC.

The rearrangement joins TRBV7-9 to TRBJ2-3, with TRBD2 matching 12 bases. Germline CDR1 reads SEHNR; CDR2 reads FQNEAQ (reference sequence). The ends lost 5 bases at V and 4 bases at J; junction bases unmatched: 10. The CDR3 is 17 amino acids. The CDR3 coding sequence is TGTGCCAGCAGCCCCGGGACTAGCGGGTTGAGTGCAGATACGCAGTATTTT. Amino acids: CASSPGTSGLSADTQYF.

The V call is TRBV19, the J call TRBJ2-4, with TRBD1 matching over 9 bases. The germline gives CDR1 LNHDA, CDR2 SQIVND (reference sequence). The CDR3 has 19 residues. V was pared by 3 bases and J by 2 bases, with 14 bases of the junction left unmatched. CDR3 sequence: CASSMPPGQGGSTKNIQYF. In DNA, the CDR3 is TGTGCCAGTAGTATGCCCCCGGGACAGGGAGGTAGTACCAAAAACATTCAGTACTTC.

The V and J genes are TRBV3-1 (or the pseudogene TRBV3-2) and TRBJ2-1; 9 bases map to TRBD2. Looked up from germline, CDR1 is LGHDT and CDR2 is YNNKEL (reference sequence). This CDR3 has 15 residues. V shed 1 base, J shed 6 bases, and the junction held 4 bases outside the gene matches. The CDR3 loop reads CASSQVAGVLNEQFF. The CDR3 coding sequence is TGTGCCAGCAGCCAAGTAGCGGGGGTCCTCAATGAGCAGTTCTTC.

CDR3 coding DNA: TGTGCCAGCAGCCTCGGGCCGGTGCAGGGGTCCTCCTACGAGCAGTACTTC. Protein sequence: CASSLGPVQGSSYEQYF. The chain recombines TRBV7-2 with TRBJ2-7; D may be TRBD1 (6 bases). Germline assignment: CDR1 SGHTA and CDR2 FQGNSA. V gave up 5 bases and J gave up 0 bases, with 20 bases separating them. The CDR3 loop spans 17 amino acids.

Turning to this clone: This sequence may be a read error, since a much larger clone differs from it by one base. The J gene is TRBJ1-1, the V gene TRBV27; possible D gene TRBD1, 5 bases. The length of the CDR3 is 13 residues. In germline, CDR1 is MNHEY, CDR2 SMNVEV (reference sequence). V lost 4 bases and J lost 1, with 7 bases in between. CDR3 sequence reads: CASSSQGNTEAFF. The CDR3 DNA reads TGTGCCAGCAGTTCTCAGGGGAACACTGAAGCTTTCTTT.

The chain joins TRBV7-4 to TRBJ1-6; D may be TRBD1 (5 bases). Between the trimmed V and J ends, which lost 1 base and 5 bases, there was a span of 24 bases. CDR3 length: 20 residues. Germline CDR1 reads SGHVT; CDR2 reads SQSDAQ. Here the CDR3 DNA reads TGTGCCAGCAGCTTAGGACAGCAGGTAAGCCTTGTGGGGAATAATTCACCCCTCCACTTT. Translating it yields CASSLGQQVSLVGNNSPLHF.

J is TRBJ1-4 and V is TRBV2, with 9 bases matching TRBD1. Germline CDR1 reads SNHLY; CDR2 reads FYNNEI. V was clipped by 6 bases and J by 10 bases; unmatched bases: 12. The CDR3 is 15 amino acids. This chain's CDR3 is CASRASTGGVRKLFF. The CDR3 nucleotides are TGTGCCAGCAGGGCCTCGACAGGGGGAGTGAGAAAACTGTTTTTT.

The V and J genes are TRBV10-3 and TRBJ1-5; D might be TRBD1 (5 bases). CDR3 size: 15 residues. The germline CDR1 and CDR2 sequences are ENHRY and SYGVKD. V lost 3 bases and J lost 2, with 11 bases in between. The CDR3 nucleotides read TGTGCCATCAGTGATGCGGGGGGAGGCAATCAGCCCCAGCATTTT. It encodes CAISDAGGGNQPQHF.

This sequence joins TRBV3-1 (or the pseudogene TRBV3-2) and TRBJ1-1, with a weak D call TRBD1 (6 bases). The CDR3 consists of 18 residues. V shed 2 bases and J shed 0 bases, with 19 bases lying between them. Germline assignment: CDR1 LGHDT and CDR2 YNNKEL (reference sequence). In nucleotides, the CDR3 is TGTGCCAGCAGCCAACTCTATTCCCCTGGACAGATGAACACTGAAGCTTTCTTT. As protein: CASSQLYSPGQMNTEAFF.

The rearrangement uses TRBV27 and TRBJ1-2; no reliable D call. There are 14 residues in the CDR3. CDR1 is MNHEY and CDR2 is SMNVEV in the germline V gene (reference sequence). Trimming shortened V by 7 bases and J by 1 base, and 13 bases separated the two germline ends. The DNA for the CDR3 is TGTGCCAGCACCCCATCGGGAGTTAACTATGGCTACACCTTC. Protein sequence: CASTPSGVNYGYTF.